The clone carrying this TCR beta chain has more than one count but fewer than ten. What it recognizes is unknown. The PCR ran on 60 Vbeta and 13 Jbeta primers. Repertoires were generated with immunoSEQ multiplex PCR, while TCRdb's copy carries only in-frame clones and drops some. The table includes 150,000 to 200,000 clones, around three quarters detected once. The CDR3 length is 15 residues. V shed 4 bases and J shed 1 base, with 11 bases lying between them. CDR1 is MNHEY, CDR2 SMNVEV, per germline (reference sequence). These data belong to a study of cytomegalovirus exposure and HLA in healthy donors. Points from the study as a whole: Analyses of presence/absence relied on an assumption of roughly uniform sequencing depth across donors. Later on, analysis showed that most CMV-associated TCR beta chains appeared to be HLA-restricted.

Among the donors, all were healthy bone marrow donors. Source material: PBMCs. The V gene is TRBV27, the J gene TRBJ2-1; a possible D gene is TRBD2 (5 bases). The receptor was isolated from a woman aged 25 to 45 in good health and CMV-seropositive. CDR3 in amino acids: CASSWSRASYNEQFF. The CDR3 bases are TGTGCCAGCAGTTGGTCGCGGGCTTCCTACAATGAGCAGTTCTTC.